Below, one T cell receptor (beta chain) is given with its context. The data originate from a study of CD8 T cells in Susac syndrome. The RNA, 0.5 to 1 ug, was put through reverse transcription using random hexamers. TCRdb analysed the immunoSEQ multiplex PCR reads with MiXCR anew, one entry per CDR3 protein. The table has around 170,000 distinct CDR3 sequences, around 95% seen once. The CDR3 runs to 16 residues. Germline V CDR1 and CDR2: MGHRA, YSYEKL. Trimming took off 3 bases at V and 2 bases at J, with 17 bases between the two ends. This TCR derives from a human donor with Susac syndrome. This chain joins TRBV4-1 and TRBJ2-7; possibly TRBD1 for D (6 bases). The specimen was CD8+ T cells from PBMCs. The CDR3 loop is CASSQALGQMTYEQYF. DNA for the CDR3: TGCGCCAGCAGCCAGGCTCTCGGACAGATGACCTACGAGCAGTACTTC.